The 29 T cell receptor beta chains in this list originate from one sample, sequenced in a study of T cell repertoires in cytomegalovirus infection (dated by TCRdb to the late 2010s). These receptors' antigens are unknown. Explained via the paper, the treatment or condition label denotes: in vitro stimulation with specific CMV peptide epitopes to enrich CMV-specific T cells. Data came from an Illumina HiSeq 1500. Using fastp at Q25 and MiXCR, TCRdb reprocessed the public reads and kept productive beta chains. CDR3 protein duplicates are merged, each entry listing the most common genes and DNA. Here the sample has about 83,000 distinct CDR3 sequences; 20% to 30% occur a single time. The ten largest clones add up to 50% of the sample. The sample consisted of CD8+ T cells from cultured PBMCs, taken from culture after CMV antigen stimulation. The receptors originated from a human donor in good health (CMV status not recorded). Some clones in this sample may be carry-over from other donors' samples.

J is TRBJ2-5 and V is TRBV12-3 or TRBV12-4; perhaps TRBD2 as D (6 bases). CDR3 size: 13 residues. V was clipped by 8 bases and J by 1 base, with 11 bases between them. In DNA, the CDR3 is TGTGCCAGCGTTGGGGGGTTCCAAGAGACCCAGTACTTC. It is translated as CASVGGFQETQYF.

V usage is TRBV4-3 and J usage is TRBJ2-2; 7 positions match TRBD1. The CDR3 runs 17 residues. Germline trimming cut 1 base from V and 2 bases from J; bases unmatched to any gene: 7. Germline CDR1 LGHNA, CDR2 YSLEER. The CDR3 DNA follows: TGCGCCAGCAGCCAAGTGAAAGGGACAGCAAACACCGGGGAGCTGTTTTTT. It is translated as CASSQVKGTANTGELFF.

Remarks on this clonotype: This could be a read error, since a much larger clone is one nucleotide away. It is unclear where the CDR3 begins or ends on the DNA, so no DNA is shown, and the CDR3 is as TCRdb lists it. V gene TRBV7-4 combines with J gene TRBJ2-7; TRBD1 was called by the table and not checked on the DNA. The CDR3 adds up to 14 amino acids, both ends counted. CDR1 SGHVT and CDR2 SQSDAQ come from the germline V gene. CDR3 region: CASSFGTGAYELYF.

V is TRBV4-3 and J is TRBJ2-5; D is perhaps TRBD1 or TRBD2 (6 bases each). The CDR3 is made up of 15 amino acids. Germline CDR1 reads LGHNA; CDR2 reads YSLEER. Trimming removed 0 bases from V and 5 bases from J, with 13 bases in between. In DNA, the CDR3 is TGCGCCAGCAGCCAAGAGGCAGGGGAGGCCGAGACCCAGTACTTC. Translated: CASSQEAGEAETQYF.

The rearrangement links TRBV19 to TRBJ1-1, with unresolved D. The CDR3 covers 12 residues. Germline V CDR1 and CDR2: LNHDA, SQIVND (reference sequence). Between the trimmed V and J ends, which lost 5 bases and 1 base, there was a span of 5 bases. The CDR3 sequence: CASSAANTEAFF. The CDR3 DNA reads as TGTGCCAGTAGTGCGGCGAACACTGAAGCTTTCTTT.

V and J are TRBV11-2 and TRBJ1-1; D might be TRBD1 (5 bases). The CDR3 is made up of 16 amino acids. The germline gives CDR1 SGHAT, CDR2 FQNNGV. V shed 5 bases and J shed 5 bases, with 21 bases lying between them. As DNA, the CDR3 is TGTGCCAGCAGCCACCCCTCGTCCGGGGGAGGGACTGAAGCTTTCTTT. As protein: CASSHPSSGGGTEAFF.

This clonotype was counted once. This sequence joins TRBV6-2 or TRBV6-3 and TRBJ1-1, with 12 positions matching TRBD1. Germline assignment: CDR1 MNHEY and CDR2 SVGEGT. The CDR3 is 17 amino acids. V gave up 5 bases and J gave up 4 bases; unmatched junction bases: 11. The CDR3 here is CASSTRDRGRGSTEAFF. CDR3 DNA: TGTGCCAGCAGTACAAGGGACAGGGGGCGCGGAAGCACTGAAGCTTTCTTT.

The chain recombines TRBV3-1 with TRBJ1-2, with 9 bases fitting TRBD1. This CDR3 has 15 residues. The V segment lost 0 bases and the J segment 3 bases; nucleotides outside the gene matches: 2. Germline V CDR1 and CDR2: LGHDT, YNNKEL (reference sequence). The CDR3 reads CASSQDGQGYYGYTF. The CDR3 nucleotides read TGTGCCAGCAGCCAAGATGGACAGGGGTACTATGGCTACACCTTC.

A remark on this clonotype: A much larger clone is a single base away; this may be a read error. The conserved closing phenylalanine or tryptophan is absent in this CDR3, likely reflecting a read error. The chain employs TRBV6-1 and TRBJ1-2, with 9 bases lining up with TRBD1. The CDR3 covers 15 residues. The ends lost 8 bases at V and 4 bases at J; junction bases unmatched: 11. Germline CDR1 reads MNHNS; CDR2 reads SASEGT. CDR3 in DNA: TGTGCCAGCCATACGGTACAGGGGGCTTTCTATGGCTACACCCTC. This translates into CASHTVQGAFYGYTL.

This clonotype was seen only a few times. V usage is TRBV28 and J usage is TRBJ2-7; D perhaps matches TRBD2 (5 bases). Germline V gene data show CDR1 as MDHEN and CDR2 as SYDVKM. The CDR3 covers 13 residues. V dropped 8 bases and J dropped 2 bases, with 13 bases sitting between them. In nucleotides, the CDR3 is TGTGCCAGCTCAACGGGCGGGCCCTACGAGCAGTACTTC. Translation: CASSTGGPYEQYF. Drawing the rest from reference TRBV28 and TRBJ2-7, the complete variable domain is DVKVTQSSRYLVKRTGEKVFLECVQDMDHENMFWYRQDPGLGLRLIYFSYDVKMKEKGDIPEGYSVSREKKERFSLILESASTNQTSMYLCASSTGGPYEQYFGPGTRLTVT.

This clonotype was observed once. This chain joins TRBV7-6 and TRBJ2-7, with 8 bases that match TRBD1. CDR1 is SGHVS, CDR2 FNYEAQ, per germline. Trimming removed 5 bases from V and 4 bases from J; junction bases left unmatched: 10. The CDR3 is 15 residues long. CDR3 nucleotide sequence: TGTGCCAGCAGCCCTCGGACAGGGCTAGATTACGAGCAGTACTTC. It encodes CASSPRTGLDYEQYF. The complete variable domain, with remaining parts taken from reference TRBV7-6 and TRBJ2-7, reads GAGVSQSPRYKVTKRGQDVALRCDPISGHVSLYWYRQALGQGPEFLTYFNYEAQQDKSGLPNDRFSAERPEGSISTLTIQRTEQRDSAMYRCASSPRTGLDYEQYFGPGTRLTVT.

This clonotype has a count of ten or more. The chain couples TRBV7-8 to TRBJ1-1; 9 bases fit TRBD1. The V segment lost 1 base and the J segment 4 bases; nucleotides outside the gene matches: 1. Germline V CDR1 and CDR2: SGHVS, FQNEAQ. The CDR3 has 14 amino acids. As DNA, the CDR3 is TGTGCCAGCAGCTTAGGGACAGGGGTCACTGAAGCTTTCTTT. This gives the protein CASSLGTGVTEAFF.

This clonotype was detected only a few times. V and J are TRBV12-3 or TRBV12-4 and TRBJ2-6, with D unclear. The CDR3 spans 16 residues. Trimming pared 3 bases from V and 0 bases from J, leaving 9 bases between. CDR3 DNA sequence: TGTGCCAGCAGTTTGAACACCCCCTCTGGGGCCAACGTCCTGACTTTC. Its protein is CASSLNTPSGANVLTF.

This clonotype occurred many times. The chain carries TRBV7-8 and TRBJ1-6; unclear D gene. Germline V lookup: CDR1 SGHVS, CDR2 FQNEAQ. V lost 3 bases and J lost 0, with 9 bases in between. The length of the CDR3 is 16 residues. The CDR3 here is CASSLMGSSYNSPLHF. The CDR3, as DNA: TGTGCCAGCAGCTTGATGGGGAGCTCCTATAATTCACCCCTCCACTTT.

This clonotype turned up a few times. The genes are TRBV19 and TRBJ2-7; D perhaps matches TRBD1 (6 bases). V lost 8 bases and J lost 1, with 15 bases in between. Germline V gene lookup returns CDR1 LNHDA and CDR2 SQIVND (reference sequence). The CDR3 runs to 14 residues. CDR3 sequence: CASARRGQSYEQYF. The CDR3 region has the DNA TGTGCCAGTGCAAGAAGAGGACAGTCCTACGAGCAGTACTTC.

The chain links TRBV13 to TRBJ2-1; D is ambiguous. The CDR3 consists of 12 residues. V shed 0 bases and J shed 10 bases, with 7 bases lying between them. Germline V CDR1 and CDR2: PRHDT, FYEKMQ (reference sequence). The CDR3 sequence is CASSLGAREQFF. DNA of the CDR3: TGTGCCAGCAGCTTAGGGGCCCGGGAGCAGTTCTTC. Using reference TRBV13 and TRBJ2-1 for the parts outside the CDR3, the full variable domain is AAGVIQSPRHLIKEKRETATLKCYPIPRHDTVYWYQQGPGQDPQFLISFYEKMQSDKGSIPDRFSAQQFSDYHSELNMSSLELGDSALYFCASSLGAREQFFGPGTRLTVL.

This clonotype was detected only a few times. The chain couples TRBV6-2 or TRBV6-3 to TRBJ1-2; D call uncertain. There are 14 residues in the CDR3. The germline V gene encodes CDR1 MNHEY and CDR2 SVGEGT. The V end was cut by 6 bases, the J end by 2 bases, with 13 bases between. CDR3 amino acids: CASRPFDQNYGYTF. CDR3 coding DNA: TGTGCCAGCAGGCCCTTCGACCAGAACTATGGCTACACCTTC.

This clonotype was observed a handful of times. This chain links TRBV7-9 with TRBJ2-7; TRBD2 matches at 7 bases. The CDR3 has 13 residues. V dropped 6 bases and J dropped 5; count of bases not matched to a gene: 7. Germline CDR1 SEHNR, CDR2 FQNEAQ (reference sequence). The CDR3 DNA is TGTGCCAGCAGAGGCGGGGAGGGTCACGAGCAGTACTTC. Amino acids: CASRGGEGHEQYF. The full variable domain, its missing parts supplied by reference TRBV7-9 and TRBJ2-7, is DTGVSQNPRHKITKRGQNVTFRCDPISEHNRLYWYRQTLGQGPEFLTYFQNEAQLEKSRLLSDRFSAERPKGSFSTLEIQRTEQGDSAMYLCASRGGEGHEQYFGPGTRLTVT.

DNA of the CDR3: TGTGCCAGCAGCGGGACAGGGGACCCCAACACCGGGGAGCTGTTTTTT. Encoded protein: CASSGTGDPNTGELFF. V is TRBV13 and J is TRBJ2-2; 10 nucleotides align to TRBD1. Germline trimming cut 5 bases from V and 2 bases from J; bases unmatched to any gene: 5. CDR3 length: 16 amino acids. Germline values: CDR1 PRHDT, CDR2 FYEKMQ (reference sequence).

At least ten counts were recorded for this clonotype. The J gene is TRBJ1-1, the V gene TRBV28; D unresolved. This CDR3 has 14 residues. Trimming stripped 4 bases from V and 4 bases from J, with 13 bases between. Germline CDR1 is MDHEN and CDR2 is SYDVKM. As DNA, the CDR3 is TGTGCCAGCAGTTCACTTCCGGGAAGCACTGAAGCTTTCTTT. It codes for CASSSLPGSTEAFF.

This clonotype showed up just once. In DNA form, the CDR3 reads TGTGCCAGCAGTGATCCGGGACTAGCGGGAGATTCCGGGGAGCTGTTTTTT. Protein product: CASSDPGLAGDSGELFF. The rearrangement uses TRBV6-1 and TRBJ2-2, with 14 bases identical to TRBD2. The J segment lost 6 bases and the V segment lost 3 bases, leaving 6 bases of the junction unmatched. This CDR3 region has 17 residues. Per the germline V gene, CDR1 is MNHNS and CDR2 is SASEGT.

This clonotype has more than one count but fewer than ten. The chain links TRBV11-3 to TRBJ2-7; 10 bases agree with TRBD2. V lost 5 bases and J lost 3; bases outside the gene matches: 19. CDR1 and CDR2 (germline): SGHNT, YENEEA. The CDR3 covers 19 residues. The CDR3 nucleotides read TGTGCCAGCAGCCCTTGGCTAGCGGGAGTCCTTCCTAACTACTACGAGCAGTACTTC. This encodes CASSPWLAGVLPNYYEQYF. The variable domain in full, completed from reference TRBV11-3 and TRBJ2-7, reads EAGVVQSPRYKIIEKKQPVAFWCNPISGHNTLYWYLQNLGQGPELLIRYENEEAVDDSQLPKDRFSAERLKGVDSTLKIQPAELGDSAVYLCASSPWLAGVLPNYYEQYFGPGTRLTVT.

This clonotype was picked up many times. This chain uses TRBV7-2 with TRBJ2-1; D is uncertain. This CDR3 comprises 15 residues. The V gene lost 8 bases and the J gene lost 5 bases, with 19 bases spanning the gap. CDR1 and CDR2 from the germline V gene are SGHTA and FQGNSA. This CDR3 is CASRAGTVGHNEQFF. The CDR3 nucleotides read TGTGCCAGCCGGGCCGGAACCGTAGGTCACAATGAGCAGTTCTTC.

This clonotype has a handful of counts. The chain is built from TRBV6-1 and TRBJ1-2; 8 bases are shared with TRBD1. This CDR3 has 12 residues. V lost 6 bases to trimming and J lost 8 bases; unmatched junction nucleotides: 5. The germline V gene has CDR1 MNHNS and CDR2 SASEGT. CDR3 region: CASSQGAKGYTF. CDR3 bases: TGTGCCAGCAGCCAGGGGGCAAAAGGCTACACCTTC.

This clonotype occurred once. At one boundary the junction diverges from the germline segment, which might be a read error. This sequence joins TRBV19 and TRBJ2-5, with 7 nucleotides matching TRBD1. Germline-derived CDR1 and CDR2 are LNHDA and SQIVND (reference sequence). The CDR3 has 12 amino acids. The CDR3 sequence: CASSNNRGAGNF. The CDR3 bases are TGTGCCAGTAGTAACAACAGGGGCGCCGGCAACTTC.

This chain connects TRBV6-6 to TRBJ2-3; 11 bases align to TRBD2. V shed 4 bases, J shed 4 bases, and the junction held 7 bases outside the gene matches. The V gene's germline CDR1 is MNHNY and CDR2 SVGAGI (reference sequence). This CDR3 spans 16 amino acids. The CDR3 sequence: CASSSNPGLAADTQYF. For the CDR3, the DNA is TGTGCCAGCAGTTCGAACCCGGGACTAGCGGCAGATACGCAGTATTTT.

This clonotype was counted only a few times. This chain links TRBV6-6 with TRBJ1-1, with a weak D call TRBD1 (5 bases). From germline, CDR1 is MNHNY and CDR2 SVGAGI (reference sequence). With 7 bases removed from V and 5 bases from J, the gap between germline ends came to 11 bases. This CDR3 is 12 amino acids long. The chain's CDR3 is CASKEGRTEAFF. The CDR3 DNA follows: TGTGCCAGCAAGGAGGGGCGGACTGAAGCTTTCTTT.

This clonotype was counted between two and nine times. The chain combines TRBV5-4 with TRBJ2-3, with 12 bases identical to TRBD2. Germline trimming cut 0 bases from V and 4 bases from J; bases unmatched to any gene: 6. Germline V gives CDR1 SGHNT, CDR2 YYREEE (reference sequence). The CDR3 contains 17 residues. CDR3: CASSLASGRGYADTQYF. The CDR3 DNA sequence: TGTGCCAGCAGCTTGGCTAGCGGGAGGGGGTATGCAGATACGCAGTATTTT.

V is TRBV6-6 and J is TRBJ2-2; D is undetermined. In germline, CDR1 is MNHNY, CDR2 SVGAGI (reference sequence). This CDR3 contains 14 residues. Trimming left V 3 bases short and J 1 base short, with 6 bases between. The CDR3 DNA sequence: TGTGCCAGCAGTTATCGAGAGAACACCGGGGAGCTGTTTTTT. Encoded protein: CASSYRENTGELFF.